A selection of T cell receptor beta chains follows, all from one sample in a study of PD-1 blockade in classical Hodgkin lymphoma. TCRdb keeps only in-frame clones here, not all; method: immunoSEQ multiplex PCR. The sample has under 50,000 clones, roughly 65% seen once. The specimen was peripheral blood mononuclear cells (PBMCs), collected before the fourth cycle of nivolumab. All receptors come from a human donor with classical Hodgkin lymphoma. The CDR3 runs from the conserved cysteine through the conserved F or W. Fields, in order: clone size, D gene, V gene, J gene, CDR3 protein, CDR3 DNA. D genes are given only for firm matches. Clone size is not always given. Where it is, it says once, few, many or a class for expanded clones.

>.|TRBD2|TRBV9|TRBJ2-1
CASSVAELAGEDEQFF
TGTGCCAGCAGCGTAGCCGAGCTAGCGGGAGAGGATGAGCAGTTCTTC
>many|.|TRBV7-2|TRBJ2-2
CASSLFGENTGELFF
TGTGCCAGCAGCTTGTTTGGGGAGAACACCGGGGAGCTGTTTTTT
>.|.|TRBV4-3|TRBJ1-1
CASSQESYQGKGTEAFF
TGCGCCAGCAGCCAAGAATCTTACCAGGGGAAGGGGACTGAAGCTTTCTTT
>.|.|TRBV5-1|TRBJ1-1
CASGSTGRATEAFF
TGCGCCAGCGGATCAACAGGGAGGGCCACTGAAGCTTTCTTT
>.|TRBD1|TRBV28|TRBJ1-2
CASRPTSGTGNYGYTF
TGTGCCAGCAGACCAACGAGCGGGACAGGGAACTATGGCTACACCTTC
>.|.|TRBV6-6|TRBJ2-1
CASSRQVNNEQFF
TGTGCCAGCAGTAGACAGGTAAACAATGAGCAGTTCTTC
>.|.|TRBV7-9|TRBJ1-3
CASSLGGSSGNTIYF
TGTGCCAGCAGCCTTGGAGGATCCTCTGGAAACACCATATATTTT
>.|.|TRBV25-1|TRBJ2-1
CASSEWDGGYNEQFF
TGTGCCAGCAGTGAATGGGACGGGGGATACAATGAGCAGTTCTTC
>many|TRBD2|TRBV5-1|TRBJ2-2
CASSFSGGDTGELFF
TGCGCCAGCAGCTTTAGCGGGGGTGACACCGGGGAGCTGTTTTTT
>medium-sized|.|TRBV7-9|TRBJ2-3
CASSGDGLLTDTQYF
TGTGCCAGCAGCGGAGACGGACTACTCACAGATACGCAGTATTTT
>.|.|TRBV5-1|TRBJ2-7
CASSLEGTYEQYF
TGCGCCAGCAGCTTGGAGGGTACCTACGAGCAGTACTTC
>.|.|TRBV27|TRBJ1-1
CASSSRTKSSTEAFF
TGTGCCAGCAGTTCTAGGACCAAATCGAGCACTGAAGCTTTCTTT
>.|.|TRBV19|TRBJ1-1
CASLGGGRGTEAFF
TGTGCCAGTCTCGGGGGGGGCAGAGGCACTGAAGCTTTCTTT
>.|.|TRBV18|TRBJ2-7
CASSPMRDISYEQYF
TGTGCCAGCTCACCAATGAGGGACATCTCCTACGAGCAGTACTTC
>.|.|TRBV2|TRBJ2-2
CASSEAIQGLGGELFF
TGTGCCAGCAGTGAAGCGATACAGGGATTGGGCGGGGAGCTGTTTTTT
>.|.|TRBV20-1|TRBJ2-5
CSVRGQETQYF
TGCAGTGTCAGGGGCCAAGAGACCCAGTACTTC
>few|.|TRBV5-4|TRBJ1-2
CASSQKGGVGYGYTF
TGTGCCAGCAGCCAGAAAGGCGGGGTGGGCTATGGCTACACCTTC
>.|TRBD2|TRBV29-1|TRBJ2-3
CSARGFETSADTQYF
TGCAGCGCTAGAGGGTTCGAGACTAGCGCAGATACGCAGTATTTT
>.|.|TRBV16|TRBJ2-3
CASSLMGTDTQYF
TGTGCCAGCAGCCTGATGGGGACAGATACGCAGTATTTT
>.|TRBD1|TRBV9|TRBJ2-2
CASSVLAGGMWNTGELFF
TGTGCCAGCAGCGTTCTGGCAGGGGGTATGTGGAACACCGGGGAGCTGTTTTTT
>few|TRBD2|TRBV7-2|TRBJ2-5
CASSLSGSQETQYF
TGTGCCAGCAGCCTTAGCGGGTCCCAAGAGACCCAGTACTTC
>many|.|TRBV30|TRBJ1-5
CAWSVDGSQPQHF
TGTGCCTGGAGTGTGGACGGGAGTCAGCCCCAGCATTTT
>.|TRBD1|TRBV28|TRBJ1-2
CASSWDRDKGYTF
TGTGCCAGCAGCTGGGACAGGGATAAGGGCTACACCTTC
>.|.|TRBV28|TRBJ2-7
CASSLAGPGYEQYF
TGTGCCAGCAGTTTAGCAGGGCCAGGGTACGAGCAGTACTTC
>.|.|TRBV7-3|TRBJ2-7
CASSSYSGYEQYF
TGTGCCAGCAGCTCCTATAGCGGCTACGAGCAGTACTTC
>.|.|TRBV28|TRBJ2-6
CASSSGAGANVLTF
TGTGCCAGCAGTTCAGGGGCTGGGGCCAACGTCCTGACTTTC
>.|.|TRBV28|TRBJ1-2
CASSIQILYGYTF
TGTGCCAGCAGCATACAGATACTCTATGGCTACACCTTC
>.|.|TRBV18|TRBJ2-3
CASSPNRADTQYF
TGTGCCAGCTCACCCAACAGGGCTGATACGCAGTATTTT
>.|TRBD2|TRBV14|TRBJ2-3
CASRKASGSDTQYF
TGTGCCAGCAGAAAGGCTAGCGGGTCAGATACGCAGTATTTT
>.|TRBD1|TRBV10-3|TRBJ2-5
CATAEDREETQYF
TGTGCCACCGCAGAAGACAGGGAAGAGACCCAGTACTTC
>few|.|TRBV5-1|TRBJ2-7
CASSLDADSLGLGYEQYF
TGCGCCAGCAGCTTGGATGCGGACAGTCTAGGGTTAGGCTACGAGCAGTACTTC
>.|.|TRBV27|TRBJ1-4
CASSFLGGREKLFF
TGTGCCAGCAGTTTCCTTGGGGGCAGGGAAAAACTGTTTTTT
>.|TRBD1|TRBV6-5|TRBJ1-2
CASSPWTGGKSGYTF
TGTGCCAGCAGCCCCTGGACAGGGGGGAAATCTGGCTACACCTTC
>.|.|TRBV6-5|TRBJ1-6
CASRPGGSHNSPLHF
TGTGCCAGCCGCCCGGGGGGTTCCCATAATTCACCCCTCCACTTT
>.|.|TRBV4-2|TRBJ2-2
CASSFPTRGNTGELFF
TGTGCCAGCAGCTTCCCAACTAGGGGGAACACCGGGGAGCTGTTTTTT
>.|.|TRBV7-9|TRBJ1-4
CASSSGERGVEKLFF
TGTGCCAGCAGCTCGGGCGAGAGGGGCGTCGAAAAACTGTTTTTT
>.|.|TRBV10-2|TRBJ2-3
CASSESGGVGSDTQYF
TGCGCCAGCAGTGAGTCGGGCGGGGTCGGGTCAGATACGCAGTATTTT
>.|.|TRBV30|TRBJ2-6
CASGGRRVRAGANVLTF
TGTGCCTCCGGAGGTCGCAGGGTAAGGGCCGGGGCCAACGTCCTGACTTTC
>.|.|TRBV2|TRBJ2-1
CASIKNGGGEQFF
TGTGCCAGCATTAAGAACGGGGGTGGCGAGCAGTTCTTC
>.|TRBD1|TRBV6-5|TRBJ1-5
CASSPQGNQPQHF
TGTGCCAGCAGTCCACAGGGGAATCAGCCCCAGCATTTT
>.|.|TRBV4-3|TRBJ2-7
CASSQVRSVSYEQYF
TGCGCCAGCAGCCAAGTACGTAGCGTCTCCTACGAGCAGTACTTC
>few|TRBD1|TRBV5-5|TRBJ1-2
CASSLGGGVGYTF
TGTGCCAGCAGCTTAGGAGGGGGCGTTGGCTACACCTTC
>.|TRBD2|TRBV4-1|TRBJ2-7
CASSSRSGMTSGGNEQYF
TGCGCCAGCAGCTCCCGATCCGGAATGACTAGCGGGGGCAACGAGCAGTACTTC
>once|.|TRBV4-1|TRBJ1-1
CASSHPQGSNTEAFF
TGCGCCAGCAGCCACCCACAGGGCTCGAACACTGAAGCTTTCTTT
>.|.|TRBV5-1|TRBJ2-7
CASSLEGTKTEQYF
TGCGCCAGCAGCTTGGAAGGAACCAAGACCGAGCAGTACTTC
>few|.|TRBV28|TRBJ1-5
CASTRGVQPQHF
TGTGCCAGCACGAGGGGGGTACAGCCCCAGCATTTT
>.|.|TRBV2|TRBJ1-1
CASVEQGLVTEAFF
TGTGCCAGCGTGGAGCAGGGCCTGGTAACTGAAGCTTTCTTT
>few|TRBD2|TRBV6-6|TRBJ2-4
CASSYGSGTRENIQYF
TGTGCCAGCAGTTACGGTTCCGGGACTAGAGAAAACATTCAGTACTTC
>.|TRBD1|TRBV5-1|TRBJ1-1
CASSARTGATEAFF
TGCGCCAGCAGCGCACGGACAGGGGCCACTGAAGCTTTCTTT
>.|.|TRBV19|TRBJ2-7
CASSIAGAISYEQYF
TGTGCCAGTAGTATAGCCGGGGCCATCTCCTACGAGCAGTACTTC
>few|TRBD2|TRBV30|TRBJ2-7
CAWSVGAGVYEQYF
TGTGCCTGGAGTGTCGGAGCGGGGGTCTACGAGCAGTACTTC
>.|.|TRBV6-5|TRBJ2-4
CASSISGAKGYIQYF
TGTGCCAGCAGTATCTCAGGGGCCAAGGGTTACATTCAGTACTTC
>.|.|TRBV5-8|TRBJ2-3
CASSPWGVGTDTQYF
TGTGCCAGCAGCCCATGGGGGGTGGGGACAGATACGCAGTATTTT
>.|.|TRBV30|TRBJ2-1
CAWMPQWGVYNEQFF
TGTGCCTGGATGCCCCAATGGGGGGTATACAATGAGCAGTTCTTC
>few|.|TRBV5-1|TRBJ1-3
CASSTDRSGNTIYF
TGCGCCAGCAGCACCGACCGCTCTGGAAACACCATATATTTT
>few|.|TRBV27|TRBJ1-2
CASRLTGGYGYTF
TGTGCCAGCAGACTCACCGGGGGCTATGGCTACACCTTC